The rows below give T cell receptor beta chains drawn from one sample of a study of identical twins. TCRdb processed the 5' RACE reads anew with MiXCR; each CDR3 protein has one entry. Here the sample spans over 600,000 distinct CDR3 sequences, 21% being singletons. This same sample was also taken into another study, of T cells expressing NK-cell markers.

The sample taken for sequencing was PBMCs. These receptors all come from a woman under 30 in good health. The CDR3 runs from the conserved cysteine through the conserved F or W. The D gene is left open where the match is weak. Not every row has a clone size; where given, it reads once, few, many or a size class.

J: TRBJ1-1; D: NA; V: TRBV20-1; size: NA; DNA: TGCAGTGCAGTTCAGGGGACGAAGACTGAAGCTTTCTTT; CDR3: CSAVQGTKTEAFF
J: TRBJ1-2; D: NA; V: TRBV15; size: NA; DNA: TGTGCCACCAGCAGAGATAGGGTTAACTATGGCTACACCTTC; CDR3: CATSRDRVNYGYTF
J: TRBJ2-3; D: NA; V: TRBV6-1; size: few; DNA: TGTGCCAGCACCGAATTCGACCCGCGGATGGATACGCAGTATTTT; CDR3: CASTEFDPRMDTQYF
J: TRBJ2-7; D: TRBD1; V: TRBV29-1; size: few; DNA: TGCAGCGTTGATGGGACAGGGACCAACGAGCAGTACTTC; CDR3: CSVDGTGTNEQYF
J: TRBJ1-1; D: NA; V: TRBV6-2/TRBV6-3; size: few; DNA: TGTGCCAGCCTTCATCAAAACACTGAAGCTTTCTTT; CDR3: CASLHQNTEAFF
J: TRBJ2-5; D: TRBD1; V: TRBV10-3; size: NA; DNA: TGTGCCATCAGTGAGGCCCAGGGGGCTCGAGAGACCCAGTACTTC; CDR3: CAISEAQGARETQYF
J: TRBJ2-7; D: NA; V: TRBV20-1; size: few; DNA: TGCAGTGCTTTGAGACAGCTTGATGAGCAGTACTTC; CDR3: CSALRQLDEQYF
J: TRBJ1-1; D: TRBD1; V: TRBV7-9; size: few; DNA: TGTGCCAGCAACGTACAGGGGGCGACTGAAGCTTTCTTT; CDR3: CASNVQGATEAFF
J: TRBJ2-5; D: TRBD2; V: TRBV20-1; size: many; DNA: TGCAGTGGGGGGACTAGCGGGGCTCAAGAGACCCAGTACTTC; CDR3: CSGGTSGAQETQYF
J: TRBJ2-7; D: NA; V: TRBV5-6; size: few; DNA: TGTGCCACCCAGGTAAAGGGGTCAAACACCTACGAGCAGTACTTC; CDR3: CATQVKGSNTYEQYF
J: TRBJ2-1; D: TRBD2; V: TRBV9; size: NA; DNA: TGTGCCAGCAGCCCTACGCCGGGACTAGCGGGAGAAGAGCAGTTCTTC; CDR3: CASSPTPGLAGEEQFF
J: TRBJ2-1; D: NA; V: TRBV20-1; size: NA; DNA: TGCAGTGCTAGCCCAACGGTCACATACCTCTCCTACAATGAGCAGTTCTTC; CDR3: CSASPTVTYLSYNEQFF
J: TRBJ1-1; D: NA; V: TRBV5-1; size: few; DNA: TGCGCCAGCAGCCCGGCGTTGGGGGACAAAGCTTTCTTT; CDR3: CASSPALGDKAFF
J: TRBJ2-5; D: TRBD2; V: TRBV5-1; size: NA; DNA: TGCGCCAGCAGCTTGGGAATCGGGACTAGCGGAGAGACCCAGTACTTC; CDR3: CASSLGIGTSGETQYF
J: TRBJ2-7; D: TRBD1; V: TRBV11-2; size: NA; DNA: TGTGCCAGCAGCTTAGCCGGGACAGGGGGGCGGTACGAGCAGTACTTC; CDR3: CASSLAGTGGRYEQYF
J: TRBJ2-7; D: TRBD1; V: TRBV6-1; size: NA; DNA: TGTGCCAGCAGACCCATTACAGGGGGCTTTTACGAGCAGTACTTC; CDR3: CASRPITGGFYEQYF
J: TRBJ1-5; D: NA; V: TRBV30; size: NA; DNA: TGTGCCTGGAGTGTACCAGGGGATCAGCCCCAGCATTTT; CDR3: CAWSVPGDQPQHF
J: TRBJ1-1; D: TRBD1; V: TRBV12-3/TRBV12-4; size: few; DNA: TGTGCCAGCAGACAGGGGTCTGAAGCTTTCTTT; CDR3: CASRQGSEAFF
J: TRBJ2-3; D: NA; V: TRBV20-1; size: NA; DNA: TGCAGTGCTAGAGATTGGGCGGAGACAGATACGCAGTATTTT; CDR3: CSARDWAETDTQYF
J: TRBJ2-7; D: TRBD1; V: TRBV12-3/TRBV12-4; size: NA; DNA: TGTGCCAGCAGCCCGGGACAGGGATTCTCCCACGAGCAGTACTTC; CDR3: CASSPGQGFSHEQYF
J: TRBJ2-3; D: TRBD1; V: TRBV5-1; size: NA; DNA: TGCGCCAGCACCCCGGGACAGAGCACAGATACGCAGTATTTT; CDR3: CASTPGQSTDTQYF
J: TRBJ2-2; D: NA; V: TRBV18; size: NA; DNA: TGTGCCAGCTCACGTTCAGATCCATTCACCGGGGAGCTGTTTTTT; CDR3: CASSRSDPFTGELFF
J: TRBJ2-3; D: TRBD2; V: TRBV4-3; size: NA; DNA: TGCGCCAGCAGCCCTACGCGGACTAGCGGGAGGCACCCGGCAGATACGCAGTATTTT; CDR3: CASSPTRTSGRHPADTQYF
J: TRBJ2-7; D: TRBD2; V: TRBV20-1; size: NA; DNA: TGCAGTGCCCGAAGCGGGAGTCTAGTCAACGAGCAGTACTTC; CDR3: CSARSGSLVNEQYF
J: TRBJ2-7; D: NA; V: TRBV12-3/TRBV12-4; size: NA; DNA: TGTGCCAGCAGTTCAAGGGGCCAGGTCAACGAGCAGTACTTC; CDR3: CASSSRGQVNEQYF
J: TRBJ2-5; D: NA; V: TRBV18; size: many; DNA: TGTGCCAGCCAGGGCTCAAGAGAAGAGACCCAGTACTTC; CDR3: CASQGSREETQYF
J: TRBJ2-7; D: NA; V: TRBV27; size: few; DNA: TGTGCCATCCCGTCCTACGAGCAGTACTTC; CDR3: CAIPSYEQYF